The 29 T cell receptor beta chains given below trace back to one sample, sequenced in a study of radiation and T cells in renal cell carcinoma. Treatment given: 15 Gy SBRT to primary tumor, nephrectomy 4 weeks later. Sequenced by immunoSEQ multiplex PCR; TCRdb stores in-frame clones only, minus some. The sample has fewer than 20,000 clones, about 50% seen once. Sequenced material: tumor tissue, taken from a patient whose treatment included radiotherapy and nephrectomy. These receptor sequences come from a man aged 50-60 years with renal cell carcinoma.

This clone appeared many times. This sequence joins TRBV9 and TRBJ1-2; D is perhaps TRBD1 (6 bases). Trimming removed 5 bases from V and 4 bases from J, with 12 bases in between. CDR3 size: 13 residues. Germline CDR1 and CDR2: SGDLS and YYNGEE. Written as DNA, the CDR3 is TGTGCCAGCAGACAATTGGACAGCTATGGCTACACCTTC. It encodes CASRQLDSYGYTF.

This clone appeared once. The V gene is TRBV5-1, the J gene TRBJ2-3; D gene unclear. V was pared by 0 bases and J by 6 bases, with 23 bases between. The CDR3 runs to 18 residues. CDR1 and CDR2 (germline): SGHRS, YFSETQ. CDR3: CASSLARAHRLRVDTQYF. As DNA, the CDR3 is TGCGCCAGCAGCTTGGCCCGGGCACATCGTCTACGAGTGGATACGCAGTATTTT.

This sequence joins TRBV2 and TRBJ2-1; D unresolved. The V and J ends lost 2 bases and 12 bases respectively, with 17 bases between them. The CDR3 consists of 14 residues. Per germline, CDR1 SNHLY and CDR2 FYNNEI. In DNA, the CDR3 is TGTGCCAGCAGTGAACAGGCGTCGGTTAGCCGGCAGTTCTTC. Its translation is CASSEQASVSRQFF. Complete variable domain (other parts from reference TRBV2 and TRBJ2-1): EPEVTQTPSHQVTQMGQEVILRCVPISNHLYFYWYRQILGQKVEFLVSFYNNEISEKSEIFDDQFSVERPDGSNFTLKIRSTKLEDSAMYFCASSEQASVSRQFFGPGTRLTVL.

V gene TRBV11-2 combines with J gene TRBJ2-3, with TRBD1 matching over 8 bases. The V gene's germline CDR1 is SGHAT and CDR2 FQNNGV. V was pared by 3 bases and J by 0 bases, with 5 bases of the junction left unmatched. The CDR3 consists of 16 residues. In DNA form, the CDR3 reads TGTGCCAGCAGCTTTTCAGGGGGCAGCAGCACAGATACGCAGTATTTT. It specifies CASSFSGGSSTDTQYF.

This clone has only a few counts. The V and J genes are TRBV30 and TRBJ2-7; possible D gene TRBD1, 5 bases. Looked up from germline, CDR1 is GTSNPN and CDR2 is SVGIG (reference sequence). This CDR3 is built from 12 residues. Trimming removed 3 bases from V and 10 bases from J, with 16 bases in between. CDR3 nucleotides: TGTGCCTGGAGCATAAGGGGATCGCAACAGTACTTC. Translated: CAWSIRGSQQYF.

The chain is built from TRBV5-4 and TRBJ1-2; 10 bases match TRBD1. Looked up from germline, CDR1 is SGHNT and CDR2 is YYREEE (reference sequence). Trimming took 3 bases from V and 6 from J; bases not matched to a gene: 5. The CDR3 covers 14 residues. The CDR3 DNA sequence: TGTGCCAGCAGCTCGGGACAGGGGATCGATGGCTACACCTTC. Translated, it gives CASSSGQGIDGYTF. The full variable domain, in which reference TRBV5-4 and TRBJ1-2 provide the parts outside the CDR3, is ETGVTQSPTHLIKTRGQQVTLRCSSQSGHNTVSWYQQALGQGPQFIFQYYREEENGRGNFPPRFSGLQFPNYSSELNVNALELDDSALYLCASSSGQGIDGYTFGSGTRLTVV.

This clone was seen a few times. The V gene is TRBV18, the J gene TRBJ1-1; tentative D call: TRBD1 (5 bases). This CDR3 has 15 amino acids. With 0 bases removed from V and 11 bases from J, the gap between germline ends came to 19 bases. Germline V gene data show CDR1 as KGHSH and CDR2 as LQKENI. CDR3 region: CASSPPNRDSEKAFF. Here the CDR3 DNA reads TGTGCCAGCTCACCACCGAACCGGGACTCCGAAAAGGCTTTCTTT.

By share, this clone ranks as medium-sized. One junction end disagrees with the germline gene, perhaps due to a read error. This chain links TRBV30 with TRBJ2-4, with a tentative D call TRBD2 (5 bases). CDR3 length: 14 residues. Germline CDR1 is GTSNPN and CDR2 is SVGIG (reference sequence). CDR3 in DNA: TGTGCCGCAACATCCGGGGTAGGCAAAAGCATTCAGTACTTC. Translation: CAATSGVGKSIQYF.

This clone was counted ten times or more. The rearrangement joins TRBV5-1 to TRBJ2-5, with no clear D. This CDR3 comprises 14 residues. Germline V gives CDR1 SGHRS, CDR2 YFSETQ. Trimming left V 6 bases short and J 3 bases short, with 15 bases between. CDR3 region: CASTSGQAEETQYF. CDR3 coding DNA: TGCGCCAGCACCTCGGGTCAAGCCGAAGAGACCCAGTACTTC.

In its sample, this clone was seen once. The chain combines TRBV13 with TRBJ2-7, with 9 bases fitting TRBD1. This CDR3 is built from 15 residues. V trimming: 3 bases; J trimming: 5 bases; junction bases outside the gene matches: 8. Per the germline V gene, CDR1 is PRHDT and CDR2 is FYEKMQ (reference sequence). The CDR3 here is CASSFVDRGHHEQYF. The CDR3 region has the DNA TGTGCCAGCAGCTTCGTGGACAGGGGTCACCACGAGCAGTACTTC.

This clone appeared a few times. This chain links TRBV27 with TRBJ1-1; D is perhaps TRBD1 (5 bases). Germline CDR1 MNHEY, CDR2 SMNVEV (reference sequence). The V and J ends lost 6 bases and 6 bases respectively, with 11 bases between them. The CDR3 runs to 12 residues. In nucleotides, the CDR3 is TGTGCCAGCAGCGTCGGGGGATCTGAAGCTTTCTTT. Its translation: CASSVGGSEAFF.

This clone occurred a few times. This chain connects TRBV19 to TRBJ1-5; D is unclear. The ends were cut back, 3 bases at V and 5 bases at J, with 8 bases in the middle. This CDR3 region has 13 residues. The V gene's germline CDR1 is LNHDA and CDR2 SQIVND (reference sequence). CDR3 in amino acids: CASSMLVDQPQHF. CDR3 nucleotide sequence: TGTGCCAGTAGTATGTTAGTGGATCAGCCCCAGCATTTT.

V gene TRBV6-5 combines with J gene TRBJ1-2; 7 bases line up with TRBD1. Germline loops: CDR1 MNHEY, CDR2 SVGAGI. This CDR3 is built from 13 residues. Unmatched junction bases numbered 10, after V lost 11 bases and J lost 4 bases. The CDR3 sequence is CACRDSAFYGYTF. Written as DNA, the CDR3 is TGTGCCTGCCGGGACAGCGCTTTCTATGGCTACACCTTC.

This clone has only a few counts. This CDR3 reads CASSIGLAVYNEQFF. CDR3 sequence (DNA): TGCGCCAGCAGCATCGGACTAGCGGTATACAATGAGCAGTTCTTC. The chain combines TRBV5-1 with TRBJ2-1; 10 bases line up with TRBD2. The junction had 5 bases not matched to a gene; V was cut back by 4 bases and J by 4 bases. Germline CDR1 SGHRS, CDR2 YFSETQ. This CDR3 contains 15 residues.

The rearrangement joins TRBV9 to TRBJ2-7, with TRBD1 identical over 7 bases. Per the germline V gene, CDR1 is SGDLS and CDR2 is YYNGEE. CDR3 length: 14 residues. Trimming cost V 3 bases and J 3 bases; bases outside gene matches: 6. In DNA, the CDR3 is TGTGCCAGCAGCGAGACAGGGAACAGCTACGAGCAGTACTTC. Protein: CASSETGNSYEQYF.

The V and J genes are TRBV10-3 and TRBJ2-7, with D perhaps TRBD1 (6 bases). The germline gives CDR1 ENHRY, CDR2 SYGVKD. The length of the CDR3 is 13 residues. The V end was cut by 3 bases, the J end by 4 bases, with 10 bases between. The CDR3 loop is CAISEPGVYEQYF. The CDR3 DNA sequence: TGTGCCATCAGTGAACCAGGGGTTTACGAGCAGTACTTC.

CDR3 loop: CASSHYRDNQETQYF. The CDR3 DNA sequence: TGTGCCAGCAGTCATTACCGGGACAACCAAGAGACCCAGTACTTC. The V gene is TRBV6-5, the J gene TRBJ2-5; possible D gene TRBD1, 6 bases. Germline V gives CDR1 MNHEY, CDR2 SVGAGI. The CDR3 runs to 15 residues. V was trimmed by 5 bases and J by 0 bases, leaving 13 bases between them.

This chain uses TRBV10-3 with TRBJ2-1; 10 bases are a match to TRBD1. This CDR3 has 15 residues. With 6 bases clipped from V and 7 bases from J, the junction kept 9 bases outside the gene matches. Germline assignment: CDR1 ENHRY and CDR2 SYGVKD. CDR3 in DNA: TGTGCCATCAGGCCCCGGGACAGGGGCGAGAATGAGCAGTTCTTC. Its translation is CAIRPRDRGENEQFF.

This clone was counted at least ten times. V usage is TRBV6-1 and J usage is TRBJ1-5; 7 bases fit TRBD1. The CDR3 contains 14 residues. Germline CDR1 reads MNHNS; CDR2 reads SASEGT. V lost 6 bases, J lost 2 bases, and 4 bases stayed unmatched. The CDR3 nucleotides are TGTGCCAGCAGGACAGGGTCTGGCAATCAGCCCCAGCATTTT. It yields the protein CASRTGSGNQPQHF.

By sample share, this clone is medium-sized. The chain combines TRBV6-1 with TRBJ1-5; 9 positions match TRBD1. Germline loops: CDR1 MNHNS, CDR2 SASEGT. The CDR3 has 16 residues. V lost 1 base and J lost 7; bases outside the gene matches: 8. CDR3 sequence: CASSEGTGAAGQPQHF. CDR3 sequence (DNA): TGTGCCAGCAGTGAAGGGACAGGGGCCGCGGGACAGCCCCAGCATTTT.

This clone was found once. This CDR3 reads CASSSGRGTDTQYF. CDR3 nucleotide sequence: TGTGCCAGCAGCTCAGGCAGGGGCACAGATACGCAGTATTTT. The gene calls are TRBV13 and TRBJ2-3, with D possibly TRBD1 on 5 matching bases. In germline, CDR1 is PRHDT, CDR2 FYEKMQ (reference sequence). The CDR3 totals 14 residues. V lost 4 bases and J 1 base, leaving 9 bases between the germline ends.

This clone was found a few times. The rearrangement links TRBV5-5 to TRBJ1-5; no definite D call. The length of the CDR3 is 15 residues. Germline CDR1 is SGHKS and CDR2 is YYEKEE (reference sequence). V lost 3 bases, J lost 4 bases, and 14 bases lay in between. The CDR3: CASSSYGVSNQPQHF. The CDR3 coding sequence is TGTGCCAGCAGCTCCTACGGGGTGTCTAATCAGCCCCAGCATTTT.

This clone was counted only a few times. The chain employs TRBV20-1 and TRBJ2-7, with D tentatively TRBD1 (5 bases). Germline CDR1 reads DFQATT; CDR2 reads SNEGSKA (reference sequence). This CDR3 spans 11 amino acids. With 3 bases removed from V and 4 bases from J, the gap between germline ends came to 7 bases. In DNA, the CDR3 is TGCAGTGCTAGGCAGGGATACGAGCAGTACTTC. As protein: CSARQGYEQYF.

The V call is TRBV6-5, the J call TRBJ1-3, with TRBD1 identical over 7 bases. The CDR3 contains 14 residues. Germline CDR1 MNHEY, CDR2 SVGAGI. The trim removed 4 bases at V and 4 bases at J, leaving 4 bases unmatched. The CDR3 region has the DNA TGTGCCAGCAGTTCTGGACAGGCCGGAAACACCATATATTTT. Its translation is CASSSGQAGNTIYF.

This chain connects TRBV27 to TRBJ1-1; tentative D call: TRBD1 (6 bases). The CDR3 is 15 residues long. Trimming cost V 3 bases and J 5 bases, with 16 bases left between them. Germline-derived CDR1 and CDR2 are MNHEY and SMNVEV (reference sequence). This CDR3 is CASSLLGGEGTEAFF. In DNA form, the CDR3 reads TGTGCCAGCAGTTTGTTAGGGGGGGAGGGGACTGAAGCTTTCTTT.

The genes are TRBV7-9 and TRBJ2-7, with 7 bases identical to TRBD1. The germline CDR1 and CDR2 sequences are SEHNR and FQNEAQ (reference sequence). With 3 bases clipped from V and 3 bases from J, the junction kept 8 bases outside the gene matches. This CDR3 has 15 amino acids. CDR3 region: CASSFYDRDHYEQYF. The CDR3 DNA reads TGTGCCAGCAGCTTTTATGACAGGGATCACTACGAGCAGTACTTC.

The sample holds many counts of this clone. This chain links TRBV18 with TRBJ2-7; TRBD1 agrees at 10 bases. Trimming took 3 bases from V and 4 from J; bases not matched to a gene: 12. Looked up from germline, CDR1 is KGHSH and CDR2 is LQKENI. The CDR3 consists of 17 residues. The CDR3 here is CASSPGTGAYNQYEQYF. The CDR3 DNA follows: TGTGCCAGCTCACCCGGGACAGGGGCCTATAATCAATACGAGCAGTACTTC.

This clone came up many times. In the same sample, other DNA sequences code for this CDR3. The CDR3 protein is CASSLGTSSYNEQFF. CDR3 in DNA: TGTGCCAGCAGCTTAGGGACGAGCTCCTACAATGAGCAGTTCTTC. V gene TRBV7-2 combines with J gene TRBJ2-1; no definite D call. V dropped 1 base and J dropped 0 bases, with 7 bases sitting between them. CDR3 size: 15 residues. CDR1 SGHTA and CDR2 FQGNSA come from the germline V gene. Complete variable domain (other parts from reference TRBV7-2 and TRBJ2-1): GAGVSQSPSNKVTEKGKDVELRCDPISGHTALYWYRQSLGQGLEFLIYFQGNSAPDKSGLPSDRFSAERTGGSVSTLTIQRTQQEDSAVYLCASSLGTSSYNEQFFGPGTRLTVL.

The CDR3 DNA sequence: TGTGCCAGCAGCAAAGGACTAGCGGGAATTTACACCGGGGAGCTGTTTTTT. It specifies CASSKGLAGIYTGELFF. This chain connects TRBV5-6 to TRBJ2-2; 12 nucleotides agree with TRBD2. The germline V gene encodes CDR1 SGHDT and CDR2 YYEEEE. The CDR3 sequence is 17 residues long. V lost 4 bases and J lost 3; bases outside the gene matches: 7.